This paragraph covers one TCR beta chain sequence. The antigen is unknown. CDR1 SGHNT and CDR2 YYREEE come from the germline V gene (reference sequence). There are 11 residues in the CDR3. Trimming pared 9 bases from V and 6 bases from J, leaving 13 bases between. The data are from a study of cytomegalovirus exposure and HLA in healthy donors. Likely unrecorded immune exposures existed in these nominally healthy donors. Amplification used 60 Vbeta primers and 13 Jbeta primers. Measured with immunoSEQ multiplex PCR; TCRdb has only the in-frame clones, and not every one. The table lists tens of thousands of clones, around 80% of them singletons, with 2.9% in the top ten. Findings and caveats of the study: Later analysis suggested links between common viral pathogens and several top significant clusters. Fewer N-insertions (relative to the roughly 660-donor mean) were reportedly seen in an Asian-associated ancestry cluster in a later analysis. A previous analysis found most TCR beta V segments productive roughly 87% or roughly 30% of the time.

The sequenced material came from PBMCs. This rearrangement joins TRBV5-4 to TRBJ2-7, with D tentatively TRBD2 (5 bases). The receptor was derived from a man aged 45-65 years in good health and CMV-seronegative. CDR3 nucleotide sequence: TGTGCCACCGGATCGGGGTTCGAGCAGTACTTC. Its translation is CATGSGFEQYF. The whole variable domain, filled in from reference TRBV5-4 and TRBJ2-7, reads ETGVTQSPTHLIKTRGQQVTLRCSSQSGHNTVSWYQQALGQGPQFIFQYYREEENGRGNFPPRFSGLQFPNYSSELNVNALELDDSALYLCATGSGFEQYFGPGTRLTVT.